The 15 T cell receptor beta chains listed next were all sequenced from one sample in a study of blood T cell repertoires in COVID-19. Sequenced by immunoSEQ multiplex PCR; TCRdb stores in-frame clones only, minus some. The data hold roughly 300,000 clones, with 85% observed a single time. The sequenced sample consisted of peripheral blood. These receptors were taken from a human donor in a cohort sampled during active COVID-19.

The chain links TRBV2 to TRBJ1-4; 8 bases map to TRBD1. Germline assignment: CDR1 SNHLY and CDR2 FYNNEI. With 8 bases clipped from V and 10 bases from J, the junction kept 6 bases outside the gene matches. The CDR3 is 12 amino acids. The chain's CDR3 is CASSTGDSKLFF. CDR3 DNA sequence: TGTGCCAGCTCGACAGGGGATTCAAAACTGTTTTTT.

The rearrangement links TRBV2 to TRBJ1-6, with TRBD1 identical over 9 bases. J lost 10 bases, V lost 2 bases, and 6 bases had no gene match. CDR3 length equals 15 residues. Germline V gene data show CDR1 as SNHLY and CDR2 as FYNNEI. The CDR3 sequence: CASSESVTGGSPLHF. CDR3 nucleotides: TGTGCCAGCAGTGAATCTGTGACAGGGGGATCACCCCTCCACTTT.

The chain has TRBV10-3 and TRBJ1-1, with 12 bases fitting TRBD1. The CDR3 length is 14 residues. With 7 bases clipped from V and 7 bases from J, the junction kept 7 bases outside the gene matches. CDR1 and CDR2 (germline): ENHRY, SYGVKD. The CDR3 sequence is CAIMPGQGAVEAFF. CDR3 DNA: TGTGCCATCATGCCGGGACAGGGGGCGGTTGAAGCTTTCTTT.

The V call is TRBV21-1, the J call TRBJ1-6. TRBV21-1 is tagged as a pseudogene. CDR3 length equals 17 residues. CDR3 amino acids: CASSKPWGGAYNSPLHF. As DNA, the CDR3 is TGTGCCAGCAGCAAACCTTGGGGGGGGGCCTATAATTCACCCCTCCACTTT.

V and J are TRBV27 and TRBJ1-1; D is ambiguous. The V end was cut by 7 bases, the J end by 2 bases, with 11 bases between. The length of the CDR3 is 13 residues. The germline CDR1 and CDR2 sequences are MNHEY and SMNVEV (reference sequence). CDR3 nucleotide sequence: TGTGCCAGCAAAACCGACATTAACACTGAAGCTTTCTTT. Translation: CASKTDINTEAFF.

The V and J genes are TRBV7-9 and TRBJ2-1; TRBD2 matches at 10 bases. V shed 3 bases and J 5 bases; nucleotides not matched to a gene: 10. The CDR3 runs 17 residues. Per germline, CDR1 SEHNR and CDR2 FQNEAQ (reference sequence). The CDR3 DNA is TGTGCCAGCAGCTTCCCGCTAGCGGGGGAAGGGAACAATGAGCAGTTCTTC. Its protein is CASSFPLAGEGNNEQFF.

V gene TRBV6-5 combines with J gene TRBJ2-2; 7 bases align to TRBD1. The J segment lost 4 bases and the V segment lost 11 bases, leaving 10 bases of the junction unmatched. CDR1 is MNHEY and CDR2 is SVGAGI in the germline V gene. The CDR3 totals 14 residues. CDR3: CASLQTGRTGELFF. The DNA for the CDR3 is TGTGCCTCCCTACAGACAGGGCGCACCGGGGAGCTGTTTTTT.

This clone was seen a single time. The chain has TRBV7-6 and TRBJ2-3, with D perhaps TRBD2 (7 bases). This CDR3 has 14 amino acids. With 3 bases removed from V and 4 bases from J, the gap between germline ends came to 11 bases. Germline V lookup: CDR1 SGHVS, CDR2 FNYEAQ. As DNA, the CDR3 is TGTGCCAGCAGCTTGGGGGGGCGGTCAGATACGCAGTATTTT. Translated: CASSLGGRSDTQYF.

This chain connects TRBV6-5 to TRBJ1-1, with TRBD1 identical over 9 bases. This CDR3 region has 13 residues. CDR1 and CDR2 (germline): MNHEY, SVGAGI. With 6 bases clipped from V and 8 bases from J, the junction kept 7 bases outside the gene matches. This CDR3 is CASSVDRGAEAFF. The CDR3 region has the DNA TGTGCCAGCAGCGTGGACAGGGGAGCCGAAGCTTTCTTT.

CDR3 protein: CASRRDRGESPLHF. Written as DNA, the CDR3 is TGTGCCAGCAGACGTGACAGGGGCGAATCACCCCTCCACTTT. The chain links TRBV6-4 to TRBJ1-6; 8 bases match TRBD1. This CDR3 contains 14 residues. The ends lost 6 bases at V and 10 bases at J; junction bases unmatched: 8. Germline V gives CDR1 MRHNA, CDR2 SNTAGT.

V usage is TRBV14 and J usage is TRBJ1-1; the D gene is possibly TRBD1 (5 bases). Germline CDR1 and CDR2: SGHDN and FVKESK. Trimming pared 3 bases from V and 4 bases from J, leaving 9 bases between. This CDR3 region has 13 residues. The DNA for the CDR3 is TGTGCCAGCAGCCAGCAAGGGGCCACTGAAGCTTTCTTT. This codes for CASSQQGATEAFF.

The chain recombines TRBV11-2 with TRBJ1-3; D is ambiguous. Germline-derived CDR1 and CDR2 are SGHAT and FQNNGV. The V end lost 1 base, the J end lost 11 bases, and 12 bases lay between the germline ends. The CDR3 runs 13 residues. DNA of the CDR3: TGTGCCAGCAGCTTAGCACCTCAGAGCGCCATATATTTT. This codes for CASSLAPQSAIYF.

The chain couples TRBV24-1 to TRBJ1-5; 8 bases match TRBD1. The ends lost 4 bases at V and 2 bases at J; junction bases unmatched: 6. The germline gives CDR1 KGHDR, CDR2 SFDVKD. The length of the CDR3 is 16 residues. The CDR3 loop is CATSDSPGQGNQPQHF. In DNA, the CDR3 is TGTGCCACCAGTGACTCTCCGGGACAGGGCAATCAGCCCCAGCATTTT.

The genes are TRBV10-1 and TRBJ2-3; D gene unclear. CDR1 is WNHNN and CDR2 is SYGVQD in the germline V gene (reference sequence). Trimming left V 0 bases short and J 0 bases short, with 10 bases between. This CDR3 contains 16 residues. The CDR3 DNA is TGCGCCAGCAGTGAGTCTGCAGCGCTTAGCACAGATACGCAGTATTTT. It codes for CASSESAALSTDTQYF.

This clone came up once. V usage is TRBV5-1 and J usage is TRBJ1-1, with 9 nucleotides matching TRBD1. This CDR3 has 15 amino acids. V shed 4 bases, J shed 4 bases, and the junction held 8 bases outside the gene matches. Germline-derived CDR1 and CDR2 are SGHRS and YFSETQ. The CDR3 loop is CASSPGDRAATEAFF. The CDR3 DNA reads TGCGCCAGCAGCCCAGGGGACAGGGCGGCCACTGAAGCTTTCTTT.